This TCR beta chain originates from a study of post-analysis software for immune sequencing data. Whole-study findings and limits: Samples made in the same batch grouped tightly together by F measure. In patients, TRBV5-6, TRBV5-1 and TRBV20-1 belonged to roughly five TRBV segments found more frequently than in controls.

The CDR3 consists of 16 residues. Trimming cost V 5 bases and J 1 base, with 17 bases left between them. Germline CDR1 and CDR2: SEHNR and FQNEAQ (reference sequence). To note about this clonotype: Its antigen remains unidentified.

Sequencing libraries made from TCR beta cDNA carried unique molecular identifiers. TCRdb reprocessed the PCR reads via MiXCR and lists one record per CDR3 protein. The sample contains around 400,000 distinct CDR3 sequences, over 30% of which appear only once. J is TRBJ1-1 and V is TRBV7-9; maybe TRBD1 (5 bases). The TCR originated in a girl aged 2-10 years with multiple sclerosis. Input material: blood. DNA for the CDR3: TGTGCCAGCAGCCCCCCGGGGGGGTCAAAGAACACTGAAGCTTTCTTT. This gives the protein CASSPPGGSKNTEAFF.